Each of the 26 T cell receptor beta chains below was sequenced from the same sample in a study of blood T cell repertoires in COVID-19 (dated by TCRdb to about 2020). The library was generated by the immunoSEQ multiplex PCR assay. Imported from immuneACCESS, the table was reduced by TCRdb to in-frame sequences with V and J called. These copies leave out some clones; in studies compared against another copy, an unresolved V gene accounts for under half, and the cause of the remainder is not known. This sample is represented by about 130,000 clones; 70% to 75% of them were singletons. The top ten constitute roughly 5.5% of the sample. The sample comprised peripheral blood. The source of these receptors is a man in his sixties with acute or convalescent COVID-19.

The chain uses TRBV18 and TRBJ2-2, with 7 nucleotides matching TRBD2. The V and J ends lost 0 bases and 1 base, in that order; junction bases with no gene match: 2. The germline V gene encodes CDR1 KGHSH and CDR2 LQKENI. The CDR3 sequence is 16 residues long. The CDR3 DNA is TGTGCCAGCTCACCACCGGGGAGGGGGAACACCGGGGAGCTGTTTTTT. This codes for CASSPPGRGNTGELFF. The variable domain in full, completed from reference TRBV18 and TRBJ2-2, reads NAGVMQNPRHLVRRRGQEARLRCSPMKGHSHVYWYRQLPEEGLKFMVYLQKENIIDESGMPKERFSAEFPKEGPSILRIQQVVRGDSAAYFCASSPPGRGNTGELFFGEGSRLTVL.

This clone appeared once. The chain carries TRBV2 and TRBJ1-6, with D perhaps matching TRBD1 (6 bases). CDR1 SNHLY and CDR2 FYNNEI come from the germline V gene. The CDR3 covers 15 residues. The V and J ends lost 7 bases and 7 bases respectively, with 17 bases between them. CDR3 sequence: CASTKFGGANSPLHF. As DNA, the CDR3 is TGTGCCAGCACCAAATTTGGGGGGGCCAATTCACCCCTCCACTTT.

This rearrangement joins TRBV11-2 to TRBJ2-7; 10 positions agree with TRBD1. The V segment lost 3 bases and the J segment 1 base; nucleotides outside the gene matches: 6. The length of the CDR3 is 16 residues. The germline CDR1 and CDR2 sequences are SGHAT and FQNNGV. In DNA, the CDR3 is TGTGCCAGCAGCTTCGGGACAGGGGTTCTTTCCTACGAGCAGTACTTC. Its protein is CASSFGTGVLSYEQYF.

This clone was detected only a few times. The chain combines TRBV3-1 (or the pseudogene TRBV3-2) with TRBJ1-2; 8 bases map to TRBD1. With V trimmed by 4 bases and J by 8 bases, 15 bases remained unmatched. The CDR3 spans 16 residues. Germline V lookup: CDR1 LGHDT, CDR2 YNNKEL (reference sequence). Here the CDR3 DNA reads TGTGCCAGCAGCCCAACCGAGGCCGGGACAGGAGGAGGCTACACCTTC. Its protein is CASSPTEAGTGGGYTF.

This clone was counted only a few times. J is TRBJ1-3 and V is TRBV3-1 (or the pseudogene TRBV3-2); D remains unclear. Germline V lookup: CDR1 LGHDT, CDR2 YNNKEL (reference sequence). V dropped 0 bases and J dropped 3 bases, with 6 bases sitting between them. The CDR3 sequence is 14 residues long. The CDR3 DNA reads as TGTGCCAGCAGCCAAGATAGATTTGGAAACACCATATATTTT. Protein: CASSQDRFGNTIYF.

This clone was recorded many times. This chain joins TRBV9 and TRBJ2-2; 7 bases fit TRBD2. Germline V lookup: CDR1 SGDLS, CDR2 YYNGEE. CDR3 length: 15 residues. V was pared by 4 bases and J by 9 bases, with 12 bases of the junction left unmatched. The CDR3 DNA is TGTGCCAGCAGCAGGACCGCGGGGGAGGCCCGGGAGCTGTTTTTT. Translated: CASSRTAGEARELFF. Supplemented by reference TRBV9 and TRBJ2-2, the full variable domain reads DSGVTQTPKHLITATGQRVTLRCSPRSGDLSVYWYQQSLDQGLQFLIQYYNGEERAKGNILERFSAQQFPDLHSELNLSSLELGDSALYFCASSRTAGEARELFFGEGSRLTVL.

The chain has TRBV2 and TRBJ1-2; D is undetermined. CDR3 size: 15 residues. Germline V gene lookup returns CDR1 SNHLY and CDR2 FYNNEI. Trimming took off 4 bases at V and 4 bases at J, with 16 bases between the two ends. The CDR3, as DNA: TGTGCCAGCAGTGCAAGTAGGTCGGGATCCTATGGCTACACCTTC. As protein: CASSASRSGSYGYTF.

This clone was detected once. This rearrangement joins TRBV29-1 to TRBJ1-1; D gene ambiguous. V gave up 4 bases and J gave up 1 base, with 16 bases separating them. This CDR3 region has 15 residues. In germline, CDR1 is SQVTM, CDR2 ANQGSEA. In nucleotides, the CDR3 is TGCAGCGTTGTCCTCCCGGGAAGAAGGAACACTGAAGCTTTCTTT. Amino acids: CSVVLPGRRNTEAFF.

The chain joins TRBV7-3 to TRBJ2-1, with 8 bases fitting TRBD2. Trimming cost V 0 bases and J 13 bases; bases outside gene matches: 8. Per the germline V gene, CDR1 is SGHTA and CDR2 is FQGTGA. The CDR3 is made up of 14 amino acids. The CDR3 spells CASSLTIFTSGQFF. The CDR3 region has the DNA TGTGCCAGCAGCTTAACGATATTTACTAGCGGACAGTTCTTC.

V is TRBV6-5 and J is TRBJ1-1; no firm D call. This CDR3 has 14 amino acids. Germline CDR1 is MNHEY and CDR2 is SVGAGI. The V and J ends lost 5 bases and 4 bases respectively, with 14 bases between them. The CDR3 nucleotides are TGTGCCAGCAGTAACCGAGACTCTTTCACTGAAGCTTTCTTT. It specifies CASSNRDSFTEAFF.

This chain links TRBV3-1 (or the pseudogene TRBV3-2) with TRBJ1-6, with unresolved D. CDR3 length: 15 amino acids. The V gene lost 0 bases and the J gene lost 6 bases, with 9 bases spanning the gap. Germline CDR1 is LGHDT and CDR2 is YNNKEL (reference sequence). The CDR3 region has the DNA TGTGCCAGCAGCCAAGATTCAGGAGGTAATTCACCCCTCCACTTT. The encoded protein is CASSQDSGGNSPLHF.

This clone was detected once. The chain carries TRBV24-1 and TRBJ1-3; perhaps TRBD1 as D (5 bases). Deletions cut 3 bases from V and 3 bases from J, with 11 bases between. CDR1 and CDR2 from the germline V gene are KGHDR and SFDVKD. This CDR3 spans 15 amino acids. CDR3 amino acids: CATSDPVRDGNTIYF. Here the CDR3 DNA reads TGTGCCACCAGTGATCCCGTCAGGGATGGAAACACCATATATTTT.

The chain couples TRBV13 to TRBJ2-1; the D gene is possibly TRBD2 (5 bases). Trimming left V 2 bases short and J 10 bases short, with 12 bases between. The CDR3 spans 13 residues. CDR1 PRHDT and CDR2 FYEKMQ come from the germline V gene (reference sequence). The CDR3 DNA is TGTGCCAGCAGCTTACGGTCCGGCGGGGAGCAGTTCTTC. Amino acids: CASSLRSGGEQFF. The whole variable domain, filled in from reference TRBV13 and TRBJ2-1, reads AAGVIQSPRHLIKEKRETATLKCYPIPRHDTVYWYQQGPGQDPQFLISFYEKMQSDKGSIPDRFSAQQFSDYHSELNMSSLELGDSALYFCASSLRSGGEQFFGPGTRLTVL.

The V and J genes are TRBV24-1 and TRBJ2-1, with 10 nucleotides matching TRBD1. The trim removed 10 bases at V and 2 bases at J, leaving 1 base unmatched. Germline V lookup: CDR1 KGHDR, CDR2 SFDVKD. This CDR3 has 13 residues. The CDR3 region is CATGQGTYNEQFF. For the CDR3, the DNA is TGTGCCACGGGACAGGGGACCTACAATGAGCAGTTCTTC.

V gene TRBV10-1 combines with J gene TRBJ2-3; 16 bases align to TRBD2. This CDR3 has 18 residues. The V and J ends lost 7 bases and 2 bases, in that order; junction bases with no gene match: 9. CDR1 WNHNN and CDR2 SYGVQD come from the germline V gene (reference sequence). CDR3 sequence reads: CASIHTGLAGGDTDTQYF. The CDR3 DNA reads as TGCGCCAGCATCCATACGGGACTAGCGGGGGGGGACACAGATACGCAGTATTTT.

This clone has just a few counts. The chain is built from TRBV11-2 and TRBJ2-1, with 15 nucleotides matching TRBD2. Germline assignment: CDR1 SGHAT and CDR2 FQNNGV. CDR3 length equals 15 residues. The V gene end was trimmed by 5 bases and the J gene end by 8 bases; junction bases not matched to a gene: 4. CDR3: CASSPRTSGGDEQFF. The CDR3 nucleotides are TGTGCCAGCAGCCCCCGGACTAGCGGGGGGGATGAGCAGTTCTTC.

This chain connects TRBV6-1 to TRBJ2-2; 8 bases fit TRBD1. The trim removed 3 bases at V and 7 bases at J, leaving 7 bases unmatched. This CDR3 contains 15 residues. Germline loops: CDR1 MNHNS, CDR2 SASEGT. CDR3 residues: CASSEQGAGVGELFF. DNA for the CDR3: TGTGCCAGCAGTGAGCAGGGGGCGGGTGTCGGGGAGCTGTTTTTT.

Here the CDR3 DNA reads TGTGCCAGCAGGGAGGGACAGGGCCCTAACTATGGCTACACCTTC. It encodes CASREGQGPNYGYTF. The rearrangement uses TRBV6-6 and TRBJ1-2; TRBD1 matches at 9 bases. The V and J ends lost 6 bases and 0 bases, in that order; junction bases with no gene match: 5. This CDR3 has 15 residues. Germline CDR1 reads MNHNY; CDR2 reads SVGAGI (reference sequence).

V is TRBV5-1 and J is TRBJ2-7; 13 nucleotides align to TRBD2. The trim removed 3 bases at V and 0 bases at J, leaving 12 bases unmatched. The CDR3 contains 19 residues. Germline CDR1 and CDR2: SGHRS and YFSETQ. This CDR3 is CASSYYPGLAGLSSYEQYF. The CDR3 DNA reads TGCGCCAGCAGCTACTATCCGGGACTAGCGGGGTTAAGCTCCTACGAGCAGTACTTC. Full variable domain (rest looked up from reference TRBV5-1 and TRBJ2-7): KAGVTQTPRYLIKTRGQQVTLSCSPISGHRSVSWYQQTPGQGLQFLFEYFSETQRNKGNFPGRFSGRQFSNSRSEMNVSTLELGDSALYLCASSYYPGLAGLSSYEQYFGPGTRLTVT.

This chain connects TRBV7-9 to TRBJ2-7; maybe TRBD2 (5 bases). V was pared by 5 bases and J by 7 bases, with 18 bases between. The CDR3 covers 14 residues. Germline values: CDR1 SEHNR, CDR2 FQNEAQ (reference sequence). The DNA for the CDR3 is TGTGCCAGCAGCCCACAGTTATTCCCGGGGGAGCAGTACTTC. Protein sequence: CASSPQLFPGEQYF.

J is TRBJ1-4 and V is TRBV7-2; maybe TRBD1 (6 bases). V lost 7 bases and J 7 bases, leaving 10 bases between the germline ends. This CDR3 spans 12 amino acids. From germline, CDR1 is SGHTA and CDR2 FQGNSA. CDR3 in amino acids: CASKGGGEKLFF. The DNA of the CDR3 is TGTGCCAGCAAGGGAGGGGGTGAAAAACTGTTTTTT.

CDR3 region: CASSLPPPGLTYEQYF. CDR3 in DNA: TGTGCCAGCAGCTTACCCCCGCCGGGACTAACGTACGAGCAGTACTTC. The chain links TRBV7-3 to TRBJ2-7; the match to TRBD2 covers 7 bases. Germline CDR1 and CDR2: SGHTA and FQGTGA. The CDR3 is made up of 16 amino acids. V shed 2 bases, J shed 4 bases, and the junction held 11 bases outside the gene matches.

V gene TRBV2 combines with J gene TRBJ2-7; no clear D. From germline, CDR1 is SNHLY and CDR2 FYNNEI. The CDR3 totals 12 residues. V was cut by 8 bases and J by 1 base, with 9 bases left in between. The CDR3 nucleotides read TGTGCCAGCTCGGCGGTGTCCTACGAGCAGTACTTC. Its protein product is CASSAVSYEQYF.

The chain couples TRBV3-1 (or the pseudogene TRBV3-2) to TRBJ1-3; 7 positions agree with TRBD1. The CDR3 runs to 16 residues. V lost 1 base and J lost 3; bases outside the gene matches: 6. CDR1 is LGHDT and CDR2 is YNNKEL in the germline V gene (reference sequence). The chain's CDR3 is CASSQADRALGNTIYF. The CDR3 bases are TGTGCCAGCAGCCAAGCCGACAGGGCTCTTGGAAACACCATATATTTT.

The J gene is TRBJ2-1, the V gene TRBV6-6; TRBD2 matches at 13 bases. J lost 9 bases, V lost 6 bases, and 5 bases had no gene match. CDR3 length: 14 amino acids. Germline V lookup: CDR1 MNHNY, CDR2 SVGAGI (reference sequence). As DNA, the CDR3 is TGTGCCAGCAGCCGGACTAGCGGGAGCACTGAGCAGTTCTTC. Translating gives CASSRTSGSTEQFF.

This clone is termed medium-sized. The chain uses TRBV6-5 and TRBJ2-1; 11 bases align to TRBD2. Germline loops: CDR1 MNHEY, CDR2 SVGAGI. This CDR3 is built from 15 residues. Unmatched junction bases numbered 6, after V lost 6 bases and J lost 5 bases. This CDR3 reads CASRRGTSGDNEQFF. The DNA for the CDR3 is TGTGCCAGCAGACGCGGGACTAGCGGTGACAATGAGCAGTTCTTC.